This T cell receptor beta chain was sequenced during a study of CD8 T cells in ankylosing spondylitis. Whole-study findings and limits: Typical of ankylosing spondylitis blood, it appeared, was a TCR beta motif of under 10 highly homologous variants.

The CDR3 totals 16 residues. V was shortened by 4 bases and J by 5 bases, with 18 bases between the two germline ends. TCRdb reprocessed the 5' RACE reads via MiXCR and lists one record per CDR3 protein. The repertoire holds 80,000 to 100,000 distinct CDR3 sequences, with 8.8% as singletons. This clonotype was counted at least ten times. Antigen: not known. Sequences were obtained from blood, either unsorted or a sorted T cell fraction (not recorded which). The chain carries TRBV12-3 or TRBV12-4 and TRBJ2-1, with a tentative D call TRBD2 (7 bases). This receptor was taken from a male donor with ankylosing spondylitis or in good health (not recorded which). The CDR3 spells CASSSALGGGNNEQFF. CDR3 DNA: TGTGCCAGCAGTTCTGCCCTAGGGGGGGGAAACAATGAGCAGTTCTTC.